These 11 T cell receptor beta chains share one sample of origin, sequenced in a study of shared clonotypes between healthy human individuals. TCRdb's table, derived via immunoSEQ multiplex PCR, lists solely in-frame clones and lacks some. The repertoire holds millions of clones, with 85% to 95% as singletons. The sample comprised naive CD4+ T cells from PBMCs. Subset defined: CD45RA+ positively selected. Receptors were obtained from a man aged 18-30 years in good health. Some clones in this sample may be carry-over from other donors' samples.

The chain joins TRBV7-8 to TRBJ1-2; D is perhaps TRBD1 (6 bases). Germline V gene data show CDR1 as SGHVS and CDR2 as FQNEAQ. The CDR3 consists of 13 residues. V was trimmed by 5 bases and J by 4 bases, leaving 11 bases between them. CDR3 coding DNA: TGTGCCAGCAGCCCAGGGGTTGGCTATGGCTACACCTTC. The encoded protein is CASSPGVGYGYTF. Supplemented by reference TRBV7-8 and TRBJ1-2, the full variable domain reads GAGVSQSPRYKVAKRGQDVALRCDPISGHVSLFWYQQALGQGPEFLTYFQNEAQLDKSGLPSDRFFAERPEGSVSTLKIQRTQQEDSAVYLCASSPGVGYGYTFGSGTRLTVV.

J is TRBJ2-7 and V is TRBV7-2; a possible D gene is TRBD2 (5 bases). This CDR3 spans 14 amino acids. Deletions cut 1 base from V and 6 bases from J, with 13 bases between. Germline V gene sequence: CDR1 SGHTA, CDR2 FQGNSA. CDR3 protein: CASSLGPDRGEQYF. As DNA, the CDR3 is TGTGCCAGCAGCTTAGGTCCCGACCGGGGCGAGCAGTACTTC.

This chain connects TRBV28 to TRBJ1-2; D remains unclear. Looked up from germline, CDR1 is MDHEN and CDR2 is SYDVKM. Between the trimmed V and J ends, which lost 2 bases and 6 bases, there was a span of 16 bases. The CDR3 loop spans 15 amino acids. CDR3 sequence reads: CASSLISGGRNGYTF. Written as DNA, the CDR3 is TGTGCCAGCAGTTTAATCTCCGGAGGGCGGAATGGCTACACCTTC.

The chain carries TRBV6-6 and TRBJ2-7; 9 bases line up with TRBD2. V trimming: 6 bases; J trimming: 3 bases; junction bases outside the gene matches: 6. Germline values: CDR1 MNHNY, CDR2 SVGAGI (reference sequence). CDR3 length equals 14 residues. CDR3 in DNA: TGTGCCAGCAGCCGAGCGGGAGGCAGCTACGAGCAGTACTTC. Translating gives CASSRAGGSYEQYF.

V and J are TRBV7-3 and TRBJ2-1; no clear D. The CDR3 contains 12 residues. Trimming left V 2 bases short and J 8 bases short, with 7 bases between. Germline V gene data show CDR1 as SGHTA and CDR2 as FQGTGA. The CDR3 bases are TGTGCCAGCAGCTTATACCCCGATGAGCAGTTCTTC. Protein product: CASSLYPDEQFF.

Comment on this clone: Other DNA sequences within the sample encode an identical CDR3. The gene calls are TRBV4-3 and TRBJ1-5, with unresolved D. The germline CDR1 and CDR2 sequences are LGHNA and YSLEER. This CDR3 comprises 14 residues. V shed 0 bases and J shed 5 bases, with 8 bases lying between them. In nucleotides, the CDR3 is TGCGCCAGCAGCCAAGACTGGGGAGATCAGCCCCAGCATTTT. Translating gives CASSQDWGDQPQHF.

The V and J genes are TRBV11-3 and TRBJ2-1, with D tentatively TRBD1 or TRBD2 (6 bases each). Germline V lookup: CDR1 SGHNT, CDR2 YENEEA. The CDR3 is 15 residues long. The ends were cut back, 5 bases at V and 8 bases at J, with 19 bases in the middle. DNA of the CDR3: TGTGCCAGCAGCGAGGGGGGAACTAGTAGGTATGAGCAGTTCTTC. Amino acid sequence: CASSEGGTSRYEQFF.

This clone has a single count. The chain recombines TRBV19 with TRBJ1-1, with D possibly TRBD1 on 6 matching bases. V lost 5 bases and J lost 4, with 17 bases in between. The CDR3 length is 15 residues. Germline assignment: CDR1 LNHDA and CDR2 SQIVND (reference sequence). The DNA of the CDR3 is TGTGCCAGTAGTCCCCGGTCGAGGGGGGGCACTGAAGCTTTCTTT. Its translation: CASSPRSRGGTEAFF.

The chain joins TRBV9 to TRBJ2-7, with D possibly being TRBD2 (5 bases). CDR3 length equals 14 residues. Trimming left V 4 bases short and J 5 bases short, with 16 bases between. Per germline, CDR1 SGDLS and CDR2 YYNGEE. The CDR3, as DNA: TGTGCCAGCAGCCGCAGACCCACTAGTCACGAGCAGTACTTC. This sequence encodes CASSRRPTSHEQYF.

The rearrangement uses TRBV7-2 and TRBJ2-3; 9 positions match TRBD2. The CDR3 is 17 residues long. The V gene end was trimmed by 4 bases and the J gene end by 4 bases; junction bases not matched to a gene: 12. Per the germline V gene, CDR1 is SGHTA and CDR2 is FQGNSA. CDR3 residues: CASSSLAGLKAADTQYF. CDR3 nucleotides: TGTGCCAGCAGCTCCCTAGCGGGACTGAAGGCCGCAGATACGCAGTATTTT.

This clone was seen once. The chain links TRBV7-9 to TRBJ2-1; D not resolved. CDR1 and CDR2 from the germline V gene are SEHNR and FQNEAQ (reference sequence). The CDR3 totals 16 residues. V dropped 5 bases and J dropped 8 bases, with 22 bases sitting between them. CDR3 DNA: TGTGCCAGCAGCAACCGATATAGCCCCCGGAACTATGAGCAGTTCTTC. This sequence encodes CASSNRYSPRNYEQFF. The variable domain in full, with the rest retrieved from reference TRBV7-9 and TRBJ2-1, is DTGVSQNPRHKITKRGQNVTFRCDPISEHNRLYWYRQTLGQGPEFLTYFQNEAQLEKSRLLSDRFSAERPKGSFSTLEIQRTEQGDSAMYLCASSNRYSPRNYEQFFGPGTRLTVL.